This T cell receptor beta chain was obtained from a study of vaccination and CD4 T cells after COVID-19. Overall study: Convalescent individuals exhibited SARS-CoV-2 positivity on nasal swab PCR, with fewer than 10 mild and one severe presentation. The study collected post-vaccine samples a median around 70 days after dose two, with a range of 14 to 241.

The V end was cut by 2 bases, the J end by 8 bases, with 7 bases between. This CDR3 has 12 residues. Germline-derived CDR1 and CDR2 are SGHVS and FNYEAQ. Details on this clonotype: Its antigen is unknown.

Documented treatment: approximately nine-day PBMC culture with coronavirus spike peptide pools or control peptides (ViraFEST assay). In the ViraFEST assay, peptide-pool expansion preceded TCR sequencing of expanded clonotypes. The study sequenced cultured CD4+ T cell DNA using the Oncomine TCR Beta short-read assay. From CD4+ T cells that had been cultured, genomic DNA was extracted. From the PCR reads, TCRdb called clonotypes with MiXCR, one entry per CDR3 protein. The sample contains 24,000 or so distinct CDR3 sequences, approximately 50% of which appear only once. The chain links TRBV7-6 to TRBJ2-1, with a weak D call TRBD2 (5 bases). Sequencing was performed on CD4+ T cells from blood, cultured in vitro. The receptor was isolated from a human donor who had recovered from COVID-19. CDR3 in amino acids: CASSLTRDEQFF. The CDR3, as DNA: TGTGCCAGCAGCTTAACTAGGGATGAGCAGTTCTTC.